Listed below are T cell receptor beta chains from one sample, sequenced in a study of cytomegalovirus exposure and HLA in healthy donors. The assay was immunoSEQ multiplex PCR, and TCRdb's table has in-frame clones only and misses some. Of 130,000 to 150,000 clones in the sample, 87% were seen once. The sequencing input was PBMCs. The receptors were sampled from a man between 18 and 29 years old in good health and CMV-seropositive. CDR3s include the opening cysteine and the closing phenylalanine or tryptophan. The D gene is left open where the match is weak. Size is omitted from some rows. Given values are once, few, many or a class for expanded clones.

D	size	V	length	J	CDR3	DNA
TRBD1	.	TRBV7-9	16	TRBJ1-2	CASSPTTTGLGYGYTF	TGTGCCAGCAGCCCGACAACGACAGGGTTAGGCTATGGCTACACCTTC
.	.	TRBV5-4	14	TRBJ2-2	CASSLGQYTGELFF	TGTGCCAGCAGCTTGGGACAGTACACCGGGGAGCTGTTTTTT
.	.	TRBV19	12	TRBJ1-4	CASSLSMRKLFF	TGTGCCAGTAGCCTTTCAATGAGAAAACTGTTTTTT
.	few	TRBV27	14	TRBJ1-2	CASRRGGAGYGYTF	TGTGCCAGCCGGCGGGGGGGCGCGGGCTATGGCTACACCTTC
.	.	TRBV7-9	14	TRBJ1-2	CAILPGQTNYGYTF	TGTGCCATACTTCCCGGACAGACCAACTATGGCTACACCTTC
TRBD1	.	TRBV18	14	TRBJ1-1	CASSPTGGNTEAFF	TGTGCCAGCTCCCCGACAGGGGGCAACACTGAAGCTTTCTTT
.	.	TRBV6-5	13	TRBJ2-5	CASSPGDPETQYF	TGTGCCAGCAGTCCCGGGGATCCAGAGACCCAGTACTTC
.	.	TRBV7-9	14	TRBJ1-2	CASSWPGDNYGYTF	TGTGCCAGCAGCTGGCCCGGGGATAACTATGGCTACACCTTC
TRBD1	.	TRBV19	13	TRBJ1-5	CASSQQGHQPQHF	TGTGCCAGTAGTCAACAGGGGCATCAGCCCCAGCATTTT
.	.	TRBV6-4	14	TRBJ1-2	CASSDPGHSYGYTF	TGTGCCAGCAGTGACCCGGGACATTCCTATGGCTACACCTTC
TRBD2	.	TRBV6-5	14	TRBJ2-5	CASSYSRLAGTQYF	TGTGCCAGCAGTTACTCGAGACTAGCGGGGACCCAGTACTTC
TRBD1	once	TRBV7-6	18	TRBJ2-2	CASSTLLGQGASAGELFF	TGTGCCAGCAGCACCCTCCTTGGACAGGGGGCAAGCGCCGGGGAGCTGTTTTTT
TRBD2	.	TRBV2	15	TRBJ2-1	CASSEEAGGYNEQFF	TGTGCCAGCAGTGAAGAAGCGGGAGGCTACAATGAGCAGTTCTTC
.	.	TRBV28	14	TRBJ1-6	CASSLRQGNSPLHF	TGTGCCAGCAGTTTGAGGCAGGGAAATTCACCCCTCCACTTT
.	.	TRBV5-8	14	TRBJ2-7	CATRGWGHSYEQYF	TGTGCCACCCGGGGGTGGGGTCACTCCTACGAGCAGTACTTC
TRBD1	.	TRBV28	15	TRBJ1-2	CASRPWDREVYGYTF	TGTGCCAGCAGACCTTGGGACAGGGAGGTCTATGGCTACACCTTC
TRBD2	.	TRBV27	15	TRBJ2-1	CASSPSGRASPEQFF	TGTGCCAGCAGTCCCAGCGGGAGGGCTTCCCCCGAGCAGTTCTTC
.	few	TRBV23-1	17	TRBJ2-2	CASSQSETSSSPGELFF	TGCGCCAGCAGTCAATCGGAGACTAGTAGTTCGCCCGGGGAGCTGTTTTTT
.	.	TRBV29-1	10	TRBJ2-1	CSGGTNEQFF	TGCAGCGGGGGGACTAATGAGCAGTTCTTC
.	.	TRBV2	15	TRBJ1-2	CASSPWGPGLGGYTF	TGTGCCAGCAGCCCCTGGGGGCCTGGGCTTGGTGGCTACACCTTC
TRBD1	.	TRBV28	15	TRBJ1-1	CASSRPGQGSDGAFF	TGTGCCAGCAGTCGACCGGGACAGGGATCGGACGGAGCTTTCTTT
TRBD2	.	TRBV28	15	TRBJ2-1	CASSLEERAGDEQFF	TGTGCCAGCAGTTTGGAGGAGAGGGCGGGAGATGAGCAGTTCTTC
TRBD1	.	TRBV29-1	14	TRBJ1-5	CSVGTGVSNQPQHF	TGCAGCGTTGGTACAGGGGTTAGCAATCAGCCCCAGCATTTT
.	.	TRBV29-1	13	TRBJ1-5	CSARDGGSKAQHF	TGCAGCGCCCGGGACGGGGGGAGCAAGGCCCAGCATTTT
TRBD2	.	TRBV6-5	13	TRBJ2-5	CASARGVGETQYF	TGTGCCAGCGCCCGGGGGGTGGGGGAGACCCAGTACTTC
TRBD1	once	TRBV10-2	14	TRBJ2-2	CASRTGGASGELFF	TGCGCCAGCAGGACAGGGGGCGCGTCCGGGGAGCTGTTTTTT
.	.	TRBV7-9	12	TRBJ1-1	CASSRAGGEAFF	TGTGCCAGCAGTCGGGCGGGTGGTGAAGCTTTCTTT